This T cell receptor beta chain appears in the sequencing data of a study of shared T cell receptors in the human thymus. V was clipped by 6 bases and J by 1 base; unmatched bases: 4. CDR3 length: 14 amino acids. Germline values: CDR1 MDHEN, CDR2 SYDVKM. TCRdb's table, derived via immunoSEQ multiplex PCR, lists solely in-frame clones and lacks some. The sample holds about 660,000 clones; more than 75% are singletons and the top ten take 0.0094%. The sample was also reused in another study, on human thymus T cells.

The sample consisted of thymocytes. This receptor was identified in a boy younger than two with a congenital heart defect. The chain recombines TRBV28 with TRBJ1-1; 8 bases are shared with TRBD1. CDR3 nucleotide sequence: TGTGCCAGCAGCCCAGACAGGGGGAACACTGAAGCTTTCTTT. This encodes CASSPDRGNTEAFF.